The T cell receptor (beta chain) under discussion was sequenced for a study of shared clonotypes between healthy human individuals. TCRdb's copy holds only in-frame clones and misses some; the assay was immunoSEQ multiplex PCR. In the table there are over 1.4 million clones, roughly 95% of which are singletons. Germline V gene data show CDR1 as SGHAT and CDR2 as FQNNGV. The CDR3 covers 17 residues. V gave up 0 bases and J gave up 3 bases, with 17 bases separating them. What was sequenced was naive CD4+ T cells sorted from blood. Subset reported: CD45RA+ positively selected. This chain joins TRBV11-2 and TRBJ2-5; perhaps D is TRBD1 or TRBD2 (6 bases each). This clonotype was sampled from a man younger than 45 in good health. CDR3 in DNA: TGTGCCAGCAGCTTAGATAAGGGGGGCGTTTGGGAAGAGACCCAGTACTTC. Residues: CASSLDKGGVWEETQYF.